This TCR beta chain is drawn from a study of cytomegalovirus exposure and HLA in healthy donors. Looking at the study overall: The early release's HLA-typed donors yielded 70 million to 85 million unique TCRs.

The PCR employed 60 Vbeta primers together with 13 Jbeta primers. TCRdb keeps only in-frame clones here, not all; method: immunoSEQ multiplex PCR. The sample includes under 200,000 clones, around 77% seen only once; the top ten take over 2%. With 7 bases clipped from V and 6 bases from J, the junction kept 7 bases outside the gene matches. The CDR3 contains 14 residues. Per germline, CDR1 MNHNS and CDR2 SASEGT. Study-wide findings and caveats: When the data were analyzed later, several of the most significant clusters appeared to be linked to common viral pathogens. Some V segments, including TRBV6-2 and TRBV6-3, were excluded as indistinguishable. Some highly shared sequence variants likely arose as a pipeline artifact.

This clone occurred a few times. Its target is not known. Sequencing was done on a sample of PBMCs. The V call is TRBV6-1, the J call TRBJ2-3; 10 bases line up with TRBD1. The clonotype originates from a man between 60 and 75 years old in good health and CMV-seronegative. CDR3 protein: CASMMTGGWDTQYF. The CDR3 DNA sequence: TGTGCCAGCATGATGACAGGGGGCTGGGATACGCAGTATTTT.